This is a list of T cell receptor beta chains from one sample in a study of OX40 agonist ivuxolimab in advanced cancers. Clones were sequenced by immunoSEQ multiplex PCR, and TCRdb holds only the in-frame ones, with some missing. Among 40,000 to 60,000 clones, about 80% were seen once, and the ten largest hold over 3%. This specimen was CD4+ or CD8+ T cells sorted from blood, taken in a trial of the OX40 agonist ivuxolimab. These receptors were obtained from an adult with an advanced solid tumor such as melanoma, head and neck, liver or kidney cancer. Both conserved end residues are part of each CDR3. D genes are given only for firm matches. Clone size is not always given. Where it is, it says once, few, many or a class for expanded clones.

V	D	size	J	CDR3	DNA
TRBV5-1	TRBD1	NA	TRBJ1-6	CASSLGQGSSPLHF	TGCGCCAGCAGCTTGGGACAGGGGTCATCACCCCTCCACTTT
TRBV19	NA	NA	TRBJ1-4	CASSLLGGAEEKLFF	TGTGCCAGTAGTCTTCTTGGGGGGGCCGAGGAAAAACTGTTTTTT
TRBV9	TRBD1	NA	TRBJ1-1	CASSVAPDRGNTEAFF	TGTGCCAGCAGCGTAGCTCCGGACAGGGGAAACACTGAAGCTTTCTTT
TRBV11-2	NA	few	TRBJ1-1	CASSLARGTEAFF	TGTGCCAGCAGCTTAGCGAGAGGCACTGAAGCTTTCTTT
TRBV2	TRBD2	NA	TRBJ2-5	CASSEAGTSIQTQYF	TGTGCCAGCAGTGAAGCCGGGACTAGCATCCAGACCCAGTACTTC
TRBV4-2	NA	NA	TRBJ2-3	CASSQAAVSNRGTQYF	TGTGCCAGCAGCCAAGCGGCGGTAAGCAACAGAGGTACGCAGTATTTT
TRBV15	TRBD2	NA	TRBJ2-3	CATSREGHLGLAGGDTQYF	TGTGCCACCAGCAGAGAAGGCCACCTTGGACTAGCGGGGGGAGATACGCAGTATTTT
TRBV7-9	NA	NA	TRBJ1-2	CASSLGSLMNYGYTF	TGTGCCAGCAGCTTAGGATCATTGATGAACTATGGCTACACCTTC
TRBV5-4	NA	NA	TRBJ1-6	CASSSQGNYNSPLHF	TGTGCCAGCAGCTCACAGGGTAACTATAATTCACCCCTCCACTTT
TRBV7-6	TRBD1	NA	TRBJ1-6	CASSPGQGARYSPLHF	TGTGCCAGCAGCCCAGGACAGGGGGCGCGGTATTCACCCCTCCACTTT
TRBV7-2	NA	NA	TRBJ2-7	CASSAVGRRGLEQYF	TGTGCCAGCAGCGCCGTGGGTAGGAGGGGGTTAGAGCAGTACTTC
TRBV7-3	NA	NA	TRBJ2-1	CASSTGTAQGVEQFF	TGTGCCAGCAGCACTGGGACGGCCCAGGGCGTTGAGCAGTTCTTC
TRBV7-8	NA	once	TRBJ1-2	CASSLARDSGYTF	TGTGCCAGCAGCTTAGCCCGGGACTCTGGCTACACCTTC
TRBV18	NA	once	TRBJ1-2	CASSPPMGDGYTF	TGTGCCAGCTCACCACCGATGGGGGATGGCTACACCTTC
TRBV9	NA	NA	TRBJ2-5	CASSVEALQETQYF	TGTGCCAGCAGCGTAGAAGCTCTCCAAGAGACCCAGTACTTC
TRBV27	TRBD2	NA	TRBJ2-1	CASSLGGGGAFEQFF	TGTGCCAGCAGTTTGGGAGGCGGGGGGGCCTTTGAGCAGTTCTTC
TRBV7-2	NA	NA	TRBJ2-5	CASSLGALTQETQYF	TGTGCCAGCAGCTTAGGTGCCCTCACCCAAGAGACCCAGTACTTC
TRBV2	NA	NA	TRBJ2-7	CASSGPGQPPYEQYF	TGTGCCAGCAGTGGCCCGGGACAACCACCCTACGAGCAGTACTTC
TRBV7-3	TRBD2	NA	TRBJ2-1	CASSLWAGGGSYNEQFF	TGTGCCAGCAGCTTATGGGCGGGGGGGGGCTCCTACAATGAGCAGTTCTTC
TRBV2	NA	NA	TRBJ1-4	CASSVGEKLFF	TGTGCCAGCAGTGTAGGTGAAAAACTGTTTTTT
TRBV5-8	TRBD2	NA	TRBJ2-1	CASSRTSGGAWNEQFF	TGTGCCAGCAGCCGCACTAGCGGGGGGGCTTGGAATGAGCAGTTCTTC
TRBV6-1	NA	few	TRBJ1-5	CASSVSSNQPQHF	TGTGCCAGCAGCGTGTCTAGCAATCAGCCCCAGCATTTT
TRBV4-1	TRBD2	NA	TRBJ2-3	CASSLGLAGGTDTQYF	TGCGCCAGCAGCCTGGGACTAGCGGGGGGTACAGATACGCAGTATTTT
TRBV11-2	NA	NA	TRBJ2-3	CASSLVRGDTQYF	TGTGCCAGCAGCTTAGTCCGGGGAGATACGCAGTATTTT
TRBV28	TRBD1	NA	TRBJ1-2	CASSRDRINYGYTF	TGTGCCAGCAGCCGGGACAGGATAAACTATGGCTACACCTTC
TRBV9	TRBD1	few	TRBJ2-2	CASSVEAGGDPGELFF	TGTGCCAGCAGCGTAGAGGCAGGGGGCGATCCCGGGGAGCTGTTTTTT
TRBV23-1	NA	once	TRBJ1-1	CASSHPPGRWTEAFF	TGCGCCAGCAGTCACCCCCCGGGTAGGTGGACTGAAGCTTTCTTT
TRBV5-1	NA	NA	TRBJ2-3	CASSFPVTVGTDTQYF	TGCGCCAGCAGCTTCCCCGTTACAGTTGGCACAGATACGCAGTATTTT
TRBV6-4	NA	NA	TRBJ2-1	CASSDSGDPYNEQFF	TGTGCCAGCAGTGACTCGGGTGACCCCTACAATGAGCAGTTCTTC
TRBV6-5	TRBD2	NA	TRBJ2-3	CASRTSGGADTQYF	TGTGCCAGCAGGACTAGCGGGGGGGCAGATACGCAGTATTTT
TRBV18	TRBD1	NA	TRBJ2-2	CASSPGQGFSNTGELFF	TGTGCCAGCTCACCGGGACAGGGCTTTTCCAACACCGGGGAGCTGTTTTTT
TRBV7-2	NA	NA	TRBJ1-3	CASRQGAGNTIYF	TGTGCCAGCAGACAGGGTGCTGGAAACACCATATATTTT
TRBV27	NA	NA	TRBJ1-5	CASRPSVGFQGQPQHF	TGTGCCAGCAGACCTAGCGTGGGGTTCCAAGGGCAGCCCCAGCATTTT
TRBV2	NA	NA	TRBJ1-2	CASSEAVGTMDGYTF	TGTGCCAGCAGTGAAGCGGTGGGGACTATGGATGGCTACACCTTC
TRBV19	NA	NA	TRBJ2-1	CASTPPGLYNEQFF	TGTGCCAGTACCCCCCCGGGACTCTACAATGAGCAGTTCTTC
TRBV6-6	NA	NA	TRBJ2-7	CASSFGGSDYEQYF	TGTGCCAGCAGCTTCGGGGGTTCAGACTACGAGCAGTACTTC
TRBV7-9	TRBD1	once	TRBJ1-1	CASSLGGQFWNTEAFF	TGTGCCAGCAGCTTAGGGGGACAGTTCTGGAACACTGAAGCTTTCTTT
TRBV10-1	NA	NA	TRBJ2-4	CASSVSLLSGGRATKTKNIQYF	TGCGCCAGCAGTGTTTCTCTTCTGAGTGGTGGCAGGGCTACTAAGACCAAAAACATTCAGTACTTC
TRBV5-5	TRBD2	NA	TRBJ2-7	CASSLVLAGGHREQYF	TGTGCCAGCAGCTTGGTTCTAGCGGGGGGGCATAGGGAGCAGTACTTC
TRBV18	NA	NA	TRBJ1-2	CASSLGNSYGYTF	TGTGCCAGCTCTCTAGGGAATTCCTATGGCTACACCTTC
TRBV13	NA	NA	TRBJ1-3	CASSPQVGSGNTIYF	TGTGCCAGCAGCCCTCAGGTGGGCTCTGGAAACACCATATATTTT
TRBV9	NA	NA	TRBJ2-3	CASSLTPGGTDTQYF	TGTGCCAGCAGCTTAACCCCGGGCGGCACAGATACGCAGTATTTT
TRBV6-1	NA	NA	TRBJ2-3	CASSDGPPGLISTDTQYF	TGTGCCAGCAGTGACGGGCCACCGGGACTGATTAGCACAGATACGCAGTATTTT
TRBV27	NA	NA	TRBJ1-2	CASSQTPVRRANYGYTF	TGTGCCAGCAGCCAGACCCCCGTCCGGAGAGCTAACTATGGCTACACCTTC
TRBV6-5	TRBD1	NA	TRBJ1-1	CASRTTGGLEAFF	TGTGCCAGCAGGACGACAGGGGGCTTAGAAGCTTTCTTT
TRBV7-3	NA	few	TRBJ2-3	CASSLQGTDTQYF	TGTGCCAGCAGCCTACAGGGCACAGATACGCAGTATTTT
TRBV9	NA	NA	TRBJ2-2	CASSVADGELFF	TGTGCCAGCAGCGTAGCGGACGGGGAGCTGTTTTTT
TRBV6-1	NA	NA	TRBJ1-3	CASSEDRVSSGNTIYF	TGTGCCAGCAGTGAAGACAGGGTTAGCTCTGGAAACACCATATATTTT
TRBV4-2	NA	few	TRBJ1-3	CATVFGNTIYF	TGTGCCACCGTTTTTGGAAACACCATATATTTT
TRBV19	NA	NA	TRBJ2-1	CASKQYNEQFF	TGTGCCAGTAAACAATACAATGAGCAGTTCTTC